The source of this T cell receptor (beta chain) is a study of technical replicates of blood from several donors. CDR1 is MGHRA and CDR2 is YSYEKL in the germline V gene. The CDR3 sequence is 17 residues long. The trim removed 0 bases at V and 3 bases at J, leaving 4 bases unmatched. Repertoires were generated with immunoSEQ multiplex PCR, while TCRdb's copy carries only in-frame clones and drops some. Of some 70,000 clones listed, about 97% are singletons. This TCR came from a human donor in good health. The V and J genes are TRBV4-1 and TRBJ2-1; 11 nucleotides align to TRBD2. Specimen: T cells isolated from PBMCs. CDR3 sequence: CASSQDLLAGGYNEQFF. The CDR3 nucleotides read TGCGCCAGCAGCCAAGATTTGCTAGCGGGAGGCTACAATGAGCAGTTCTTC.